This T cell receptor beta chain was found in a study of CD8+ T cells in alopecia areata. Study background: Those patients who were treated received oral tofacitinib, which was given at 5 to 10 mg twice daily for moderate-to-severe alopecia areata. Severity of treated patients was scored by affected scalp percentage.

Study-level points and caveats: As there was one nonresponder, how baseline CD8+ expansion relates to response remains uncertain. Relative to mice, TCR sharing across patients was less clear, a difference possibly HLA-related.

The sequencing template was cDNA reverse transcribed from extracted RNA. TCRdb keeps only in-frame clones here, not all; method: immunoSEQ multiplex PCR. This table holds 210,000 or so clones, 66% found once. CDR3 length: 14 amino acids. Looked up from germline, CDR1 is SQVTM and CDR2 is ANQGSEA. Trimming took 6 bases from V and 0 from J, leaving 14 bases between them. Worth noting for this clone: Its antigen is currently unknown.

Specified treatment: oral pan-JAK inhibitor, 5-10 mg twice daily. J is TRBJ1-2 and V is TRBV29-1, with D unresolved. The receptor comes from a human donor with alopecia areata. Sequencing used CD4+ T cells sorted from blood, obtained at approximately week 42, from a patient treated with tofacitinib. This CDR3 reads CSVERTVANYGYTF. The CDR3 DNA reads TGCAGCGTGGAGAGGACGGTAGCTAACTATGGCTACACCTTC.